These T cell receptor beta chains were read from a single sample in a study of blood T cell repertoires in COVID-19. The repertoire was sequenced with immunoSEQ multiplex PCR; TCRdb's copy has only in-frame clones and lacks some. The sample yields over 150,000 clones, roughly 84% seen once. The material sequenced was PBMCs or T cells enriched from blood (not recorded which). The receptors were gathered from a man aged 40-49 years who had recovered from COVID-19. Both conserved end residues are part of each CDR3. The order of the fields is CDR3 length, V gene, D gene, clone size, J gene, CDR3 protein, CDR3 DNA. The D gene is left open where the match is weak. Only some rows state a clone size, as once, few, many or a class for expanded clones.

13,TRBV5-8,NA,once,TRBJ2-3,CASSLYSTDTQYF,TGTGCCAGCAGCTTGTATTCGACAGATACGCAGTATTTT
16,TRBV5-1,TRBD2,NA,TRBJ2-3,CASDPSGGGALNTQYF,TGCGCCAGCGACCCTTCTGGCGGGGGGGCCTTGAATACGCAGTATTTT
21,TRBV2,TRBD2,NA,TRBJ2-3,CARTGTSGGASTDTQPESRYF,TGTGCCAGAACCGGGACTAGCGGGGGGGCGAGCACAGATACGCAGCCGGAGAGTAGGTATTTT
17,TRBV19,TRBD2,NA,TRBJ2-1,CASRGVSRGVSYNEQFF,TGTGCCAGTAGAGGGGTCTCGCGGGGGGTTTCCTACAATGAGCAGTTCTTC
15,TRBV9,TRBD2,NA,TRBJ2-7,CASSVGSSGAYEQYF,TGTGCCAGCAGCGTAGGTTCTAGCGGGGCCTACGAGCAGTACTTC
17,TRBV5-1,NA,few,TRBJ1-4,CASSLTGKSATNEKLFF,TGCGCCAGCAGTCTGACAGGAAAATCCGCAACTAATGAAAAACTGTTTTTT
13,TRBV10-3,NA,NA,TRBJ2-5,CAISDASKETQYF,TGTGCCATCAGTGATGCCAGTAAAGAGACCCAGTACTTC
14,TRBV4-2,NA,once,TRBJ2-7,CASSQDKGNGRQYF,TGTGCCAGCAGCCAAGATAAGGGGAACGGGCGCCAGTACTTC
16,TRBV11-2,NA,NA,TRBJ2-3,CASSYSRLDVPDTQYF,TGTGCCAGCAGCTATAGTAGATTAGATGTACCAGATACGCAGTATTTT
14,TRBV4-1,NA,NA,TRBJ1-5,CASSTGSGNQPQHF,TGCGCCAGCAGCACAGGGAGCGGCAATCAGCCCCAGCATTTT
11,TRBV6-1,NA,few,TRBJ2-7,CASSDAGEQYF,TGTGCCAGCAGTGACGCGGGCGAGCAGTACTTC
15,TRBV6-2/TRBV6-3,NA,once,TRBJ1-2,CASSYHLGGIPGYTF,TGTGCCAGCAGTTACCATCTGGGGGGAATCCCCGGCTACACCTTC
14,TRBV3-1/TRBV3-2,NA,NA,TRBJ2-3,CASSQAPGTDTQYF,TGTGCCAGCAGCCAAGCCCCGGGCACAGATACGCAGTATTTT
13,TRBV6-5,NA,NA,TRBJ1-5,CASSPDRYQPQHF,TGTGCCAGCAGCCCGGACAGATATCAGCCCCAGCATTTT
16,TRBV11-3,TRBD1,NA,TRBJ1-1,CASSSTTLTGDTEAFF,TGTGCCAGCAGCTCTACCACCTTGACAGGGGACACTGAAGCTTTCTTT
18,TRBV18,NA,NA,TRBJ1-2,CASSPPVGGMQNNYGYTF,TGTGCCAGCTCACCACCGGTGGGCGGGATGCAAAATAACTATGGCTACACCTTC
15,TRBV11-2,TRBD1,NA,TRBJ1-2,CASSFSTGGDYGYTF,TGTGCCAGCAGCTTTTCTACAGGGGGTGACTATGGCTACACCTTC
13,TRBV7-3,NA,NA,TRBJ1-1,CASSSTRDTEAFF,TGTGCCAGCAGCTCAACCCGGGACACTGAAGCTTTCTTT
18,TRBV5-1,TRBD2,NA,TRBJ2-1,CASSRRTSGGLPYNEQFF,TGCGCCAGCAGTCGCCGGACTAGCGGGGGGCTCCCCTACAATGAGCAGTTCTTC
14,TRBV5-5,TRBD1,NA,TRBJ1-1,CASSFGTGSTEAFF,TGTGCCAGCAGCTTCGGGACAGGGTCCACTGAAGCTTTCTTT
13,TRBV6-6,TRBD1,NA,TRBJ2-3,CASRTGTADTQYF,TGTGCCAGCAGGACAGGGACGGCAGATACGCAGTATTTT
16,TRBV7-2,NA,NA,TRBJ2-3,CASSPTAGARTDTQYF,TGTGCCAGCAGCCCGACGGCGGGGGCCCGCACAGATACGCAGTATTTT
17,TRBV4-3,TRBD1,NA,TRBJ1-2,CASSRSWDSLPSYGYTF,TGCGCCAGCAGCCGATCTTGGGACAGCCTACCTAGCTATGGCTACACCTTC
17,TRBV5-1,NA,NA,TRBJ1-4,CASSAGVGGPTNEKLFF,TGCGCCAGCAGCGCCGGAGTGGGGGGTCCAACTAATGAAAAACTGTTTTTT
11,TRBV9,NA,NA,TRBJ1-2,CASWGRYGYTF,TGTGCCAGTTGGGGCCGATATGGCTACACCTTC
14,TRBV6-5,TRBD1,NA,TRBJ2-7,CASSSDRVAYEQYF,TGTGCCAGCAGTTCCGACAGGGTAGCCTACGAGCAGTACTTC
18,TRBV4-1,TRBD2,NA,TRBJ2-1,CASSQDSSGGASYNEQFF,TGCGCCAGCAGCCAAGATTCTAGCGGGGGGGCATCCTACAATGAGCAGTTCTTC
13,TRBV19,TRBD1,NA,TRBJ1-2,CAARETGNYGYTF,TGTGCCGCTAGGGAGACAGGGAACTATGGCTACACCTTC
15,TRBV6-1,NA,NA,TRBJ1-5,CASSEIQGKYQPQHF,TGTGCCAGCAGTGAAATTCAGGGGAAATATCAGCCCCAGCATTTT
17,TRBV13,NA,NA,TRBJ1-1,CASSLLGRREGGPEAFF,TGTGCCAGCAGCTTATTAGGGCGCCGGGAGGGGGGTCCTGAAGCTTTCTTT
13,TRBV6-1,NA,NA,TRBJ1-2,CASSENLAYGYTF,TGTGCCAGCAGTGAAAATTTAGCTTATGGCTACACCTTC
15,TRBV4-3,NA,NA,TRBJ1-5,CASSQELSGNQPQHF,TGCGCCAGCAGCCAAGAACTCTCAGGGAATCAGCCCCAGCATTTT
15,TRBV5-1,NA,NA,TRBJ1-2,CASSVNPGQFYGYTF,TGCGCCAGCAGCGTTAACCCGGGACAATTCTATGGCTACACCTTC
13,TRBV5-1,NA,NA,TRBJ2-7,CASSLGQNYEQYF,TGCGCCAGCAGCTTGGGACAGAACTACGAGCAGTACTTC
15,TRBV6-5,TRBD1,NA,TRBJ1-5,CASRPGTAANQPQHF,TGTGCCAGCAGACCCGGGACAGCAGCTAATCAGCCCCAGCATTTT
16,TRBV6-6,TRBD1,once,TRBJ1-1,CASSSRGTGARTEAFF,TGTGCCAGCAGCAGCCGAGGGACAGGGGCCCGCACTGAAGCTTTCTTT
14,TRBV5-1,TRBD1,NA,TRBJ1-6,CASSPGQGGSPLHF,TGCGCCAGCAGCCCGGGACAGGGTGGCTCACCCCTCCACTTT
15,TRBV6-2/TRBV6-3,TRBD1,NA,TRBJ2-2,CASSYRGRGTGELFF,TGTGCCAGCAGTTACAGGGGGCGCGGCACCGGGGAGCTGTTTTTT
15,TRBV7-2,NA,NA,TRBJ1-1,CASSLTLTGISEAFF,TGTGCCAGCAGCCTCACACTGACTGGCATTTCTGAAGCTTTCTTT
12,TRBV12-3/TRBV12-4,NA,NA,TRBJ1-1,CASSYGNTEAFF,TGTGCCAGCAGTTACGGGAACACTGAAGCTTTCTTT
15,TRBV5-6,TRBD2,NA,TRBJ2-1,CASSLLAGGVNEQFF,TGTGCCAGCAGCTTACTAGCGGGGGGAGTTAATGAGCAGTTCTTC
14,TRBV7-9,TRBD1,once,TRBJ1-2,CASSSQGAAYGYTF,TGTGCCAGCAGCTCCCAGGGGGCTGCCTATGGCTACACCTTC
15,TRBV5-6,NA,NA,TRBJ1-2,CASSPGLDLGSGYTF,TGTGCCAGCAGCCCGGGTTTAGATCTCGGCTCGGGCTACACCTTC
14,TRBV24-1,NA,NA,TRBJ1-2,CATSDRRENDGYTF,TGTGCCACCAGTGACAGACGGGAGAACGATGGCTACACCTTC
17,TRBV11-3,NA,few,TRBJ2-1,CASSLGLGAGYTGEQFF,TGTGCCAGCAGCTTAGGTTTGGGGGCCGGATATACTGGAGAGCAGTTCTTC
12,TRBV19,TRBD1,NA,TRBJ1-1,CATLGQGYEAFF,TGTGCCACCCTTGGACAGGGGTATGAAGCTTTCTTT
15,TRBV5-1,TRBD1,NA,TRBJ1-5,CASSSTGGRNQPQHF,TGCGCCAGCAGCTCGACAGGGGGCAGGAATCAGCCCCAGCATTTT
14,TRBV15,NA,NA,TRBJ2-7,CATSREKGSYEQYF,TGTGCCACCAGCAGAGAGAAGGGGTCATACGAGCAGTACTTC
18,TRBV10-1,TRBD1,few,TRBJ2-1,CASSERDRGRGSYNEQFF,TGCGCCAGCAGTGAGCGGGACAGGGGACGGGGTTCCTACAATGAGCAGTTCTTC
12,TRBV5-8,NA,NA,TRBJ2-3,CASSWSLATQYF,TGTGCCAGCAGCTGGTCCCTGGCTACGCAGTATTTT
14,TRBV12-5,NA,NA,TRBJ2-7,CASGKGHGAYEQYF,TGTGCTAGTGGGAAAGGACATGGCGCCTACGAGCAGTACTTC
15,TRBV5-1,TRBD1,few,TRBJ2-7,CASSPRQGTSYEQYF,TGCGCCAGCAGCCCGAGACAGGGGACCTCCTACGAGCAGTACTTC
16,TRBV19,TRBD1,few,TRBJ2-2,CASSPRDRGLTGELFF,TGTGCCAGTAGCCCCCGGGACAGGGGCCTCACCGGGGAGCTGTTTTTT
15,TRBV9,TRBD1,NA,TRBJ1-2,CASSGDRVSNYGYTF,TGTGCCAGCAGCGGCGACAGGGTTAGTAACTATGGCTACACCTTC
13,TRBV7-9,NA,NA,TRBJ2-3,CASNHPTPDTQYF,TGTGCCAGCAACCACCCCACTCCAGATACGCAGTATTTT
12,TRBV19,NA,NA,TRBJ1-1,CASLQGNTEAFF,TGTGCCAGCCTCCAGGGGAACACTGAAGCTTTCTTT
14,TRBV2,NA,NA,TRBJ2-7,CASSELPSPHEQYF,TGTGCCAGCAGTGAACTCCCTAGTCCCCACGAGCAGTACTTC
15,TRBV9,NA,NA,TRBJ1-1,CASSVDPSSDTEAFF,TGTGCCAGCAGCGTAGACCCCTCGAGCGACACTGAAGCTTTCTTT